This T cell receptor beta chain was profiled in a study of PD-1 blockade in classical Hodgkin lymphoma. The time point: newly diagnosed, previously untreated cHL patient sample. CD4+ T cells were purified from thawed PBMCs by magnetic negative selection. Newly diagnosed, untreated classical Hodgkin lymphoma PBMCs served as comparison. CDR1 and CDR2 from the germline V gene are SGDLS and YYNGEE. CDR3 length: 14 amino acids. Between the trimmed V and J ends, which lost 0 bases and 0 bases, there was a span of 6 bases. Assay used: immunoSEQ multiplex PCR; TCRdb lists only in-frame clones, some missing. The data contain around 20,000 clones, 75% to 90% of them singletons.

The chain carries TRBV9 and TRBJ1-1; D is unresolved. Material for sequencing was CD4+ T cells from blood. The sequence was obtained from a human donor with classical Hodgkin lymphoma. CDR3 sequence reads: CASSVGDLNTEAFF. Written as DNA, the CDR3 is TGTGCCAGCAGCGTAGGCGACTTGAACACTGAAGCTTTCTTT.